These 6 T cell receptor beta chains came from one sample sequenced in a study of T-cell reconstitution after alpha-beta-depleted transplantation in children. The TCRbeta library was prepared with unique molecular identifiers. TCRdb independently ran MiXCR on the PCR reads; one entry per CDR3 protein. Of about 270,000 distinct CDR3 sequences in the sample, roughly 9.5% were seen once. Sequences were derived from PBMCs from the stem cell graft donor, sampled from the stem cell graft. These receptors were collected from a human donor who donated a stem cell graft to a child with SCID.

CDR3 DNA sequence: TGCAGCGTTGATGGTATTAGCGGGGGGCCCCAAGAGACCCAGTACTTC. This encodes CSVDGISGGPQETQYF. V gene TRBV29-1 combines with J gene TRBJ2-5, with 10 nucleotides matching TRBD2. V lost 3 bases to trimming and J lost 1 base; unmatched junction nucleotides: 8. Germline V CDR1 and CDR2: SQVTM, ANQGSEA. The CDR3 loop spans 16 amino acids.

This chain links TRBV5-1 with TRBJ2-3, with 7 bases aligning to TRBD1. The CDR3 loop spans 15 amino acids. V shed 4 bases, J shed 3 bases, and the junction held 8 bases outside the gene matches. Germline assignment: CDR1 SGHRS and CDR2 YFSETQ. CDR3 region: CASSIRQGKTDTQYF. CDR3 DNA: TGCGCCAGCAGCATCAGACAGGGAAAAACAGATACGCAGTATTTT.

This chain uses TRBV6-2 or TRBV6-3 with TRBJ2-7; tentatively, D is TRBD1 or TRBD2 (5 bases each). The germline CDR1 and CDR2 sequences are MNHEY and SVGEGT. V was clipped by 0 bases and J by 5 bases, with 14 bases between them. The CDR3 consists of 15 residues. The CDR3 DNA is TGTGCCAGCAGTTACTCGAGGGGCCTCTTGGACGAGCAGTACTTC. Protein product: CASSYSRGLLDEQYF.

This clonotype has a count of ten or more. The chain recombines TRBV10-3 with TRBJ1-4; unclear D gene. V lost 10 bases to trimming and J lost 4 bases, with 22 bases between them. The CDR3 has 16 amino acids. Per the germline V gene, CDR1 is ENHRY and CDR2 is SYGVKD. The DNA of the CDR3 is TGTGCCACCAGAGGAGACGAGCCCGGGCTTAATGAAAAACTGTTTTTT. The encoded protein is CATRGDEPGLNEKLFF.

This clonotype was picked up one time. The genes are TRBV10-3 and TRBJ2-1; 9 nucleotides agree with TRBD1. The CDR3 loop spans 18 amino acids. The ends lost 3 bases at V and 7 bases at J; junction bases unmatched: 16. Germline V gene sequence: CDR1 ENHRY, CDR2 SYGVKD. Written as DNA, the CDR3 is TGTGCCATCAGTGAATCGGGACAGGGACAAAAAAGGGGGAATGAGCAGTTCTTC. Protein: CAISESGQGQKRGNEQFF.

This clonotype showed up just a few times. The CDR3 nucleotides read TGTGCCAGCAGTGGTTGGGGAGCGAATAACCAGCCCCAGCATTTT. Its protein product is CASSGWGANNQPQHF. The chain couples TRBV2 to TRBJ1-5; D uncertain. The V end lost 4 bases, the J end lost 7 bases, and 17 bases lay between the germline ends. This CDR3 comprises 15 residues. In germline, CDR1 is SNHLY, CDR2 FYNNEI. Full variable domain (missing parts from reference TRBV2 and TRBJ1-5): EPEVTQTPSHQVTQMGQEVILRCVPISNHLYFYWYRQILGQKVEFLVSFYNNEISEKSEIFDDQFSVERPDGSNFTLKIRSTKLEDSAMYFCASSGWGANNQPQHFGDGTRLSIL.